Listed below are T cell receptor beta chains from one sample, sequenced in a study of PD-1 blockade in mismatch repair-deficient tumors. Clones were sequenced by immunoSEQ multiplex PCR, and TCRdb holds only the in-frame ones, with some missing. The profile shows over 60,000 clones, around 88% of them singletons. This material consisted of peripheral blood, taken 52 weeks after starting pembrolizumab. The receptors derive from an adult with mismatch repair-deficient cancer. The CDR3 runs from the conserved cysteine through the conserved F or W. D genes are given only for firm matches. Expanded clones get a size class; other rows say once, few or many, or leave the size out.

V	size	D	J	DNA	CDR3
TRBV30	once	NA	TRBJ2-7	TGTGCCTGGAGTGTAGGCGCGAGGACAGAGCAGTACTTC	CAWSVGARTEQYF
TRBV27	once	NA	TRBJ2-3	TGTGCCAGACCCCCCTGCCCGAGGGGGAATACGCAGTATTTT	CARPPCPRGNTQYF
TRBV7-3	once	NA	TRBJ2-6	TGTGCCAGCAGCTTACAACCCAACAGTCACGTCCTGACTTTC	CASSLQPNSHVLTF
TRBV7-7	NA	NA	TRBJ2-3	TGTGCTAGCAGACCGGGGAAGGGTGGGGTAGATACGCAGTATTTT	CASRPGKGGVDTQYF
TRBV5-6	NA	TRBD1	TRBJ1-5	TGTGCCAGCAGCTATGGGACAGGGGATCAGCCCCAGCATTTT	CASSYGTGDQPQHF
TRBV19	NA	NA	TRBJ1-2	TGTGCCAGTAGTATCAAGTTAGGGTACTATGGCTACACCTTC	CASSIKLGYYGYTF
TRBV7-8	NA	NA	TRBJ2-7	TGTGCCAGCAGCTTAGATAAGCGTCGAGGGTGGGGGGAGCAGTACTTC	CASSLDKRRGWGEQYF
TRBV7-9	NA	NA	TRBJ2-1	TGTGCCAGCAGCTTATTCGGGGATGAGCAGTTCTTC	CASSLFGDEQFF
TRBV7-8	NA	NA	TRBJ1-5	TGTGCCAGCAGCTTAGCTTGGGGTCAGCCCCAGCATTTT	CASSLAWGQPQHF
TRBV7-6	NA	TRBD2	TRBJ2-3	TGTGCCACCGGGACTAGCGGGTCTAGCACAGATACGCAGTATTTT	CATGTSGSSTDTQYF
TRBV30	NA	NA	TRBJ1-1	TGTGCCTGGAGTGTAGGGCAGGGTAACACTGAAGCTTTCTTT	CAWSVGQGNTEAFF
TRBV6-6	few	TRBD1	TRBJ1-5	TGTGCCAGCACCAGACAGGGGACGGAGCCCCAGCATTTT	CASTRQGTEPQHF
TRBV5-1	few	NA	TRBJ2-6	TGCGCCAGCAGCCTAGACCAGGGGACTGGGGCCAACGTCCTGACTTTC	CASSLDQGTGANVLTF
TRBV19	NA	NA	TRBJ1-2	TGTGCCAGTAGTAGGACTGGTAGGATCGATGGCTACACCTTC	CASSRTGRIDGYTF
TRBV5-6	NA	NA	TRBJ1-2	TGTGCCAGCAGCTTGGGGTTGGACTATGGCTACACCTTC	CASSLGLDYGYTF
TRBV29-1	NA	TRBD1	TRBJ2-7	TGCAGCGTAGGCATCAGGGCAGGGACAGGTGTCTACGAGCAGTACTTC	CSVGIRAGTGVYEQYF
TRBV4-3	NA	NA	TRBJ2-7	TGCGCCAGCAGCCAAGGGGGAGTGGGCGACGAGCAGTACTTC	CASSQGGVGDEQYF
TRBV6-1	NA	NA	TRBJ2-5	TGTGCCAGCAGTGAATGGCTAGGACACAAGGGCCAAGAGACCCAGTACTTC	CASSEWLGHKGQETQYF
TRBV6-1	NA	NA	TRBJ1-5	TGTGCCAGCATGTATGGGGCATCTTATAATCAGCCCCAGCATTTT	CASMYGASYNQPQHF
TRBV5-6	NA	NA	TRBJ1-1	TGTGCCAGCAGCTTGATAGGGGTGAACACTGAAGCTTTCTTT	CASSLIGVNTEAFF
TRBV7-9	NA	NA	TRBJ1-1	TGTGCCAGCACCGAATCCGCCCAGGGGTGGACTGAAGCTTTCTTT	CASTESAQGWTEAFF
TRBV6-6	NA	NA	TRBJ2-6	TGTGCCAGCAGACAAGGGGTGGACGGGGCCAACGTCCTGACTTTC	CASRQGVDGANVLTF
TRBV7-9	NA	NA	TRBJ1-4	TGTGCCAGCAGCTCTTCCTCAACTAATGAAAAACTGTTTTTT	CASSSSSTNEKLFF
TRBV6-5	NA	NA	TRBJ1-3	TGTGCCAGCAGTTACTCGTCAGGTCGCGGAAACACCATATATTTT	CASSYSSGRGNTIYF
TRBV6-5	NA	TRBD1	TRBJ2-7	TGTGCCAGCAGCCTTGGACAGGGGGCCTCCTACGAGCAGTACTTC	CASSLGQGASYEQYF
TRBV30	NA	TRBD1	TRBJ2-5	TGTGCCTGGAGACGACAGGGGGGATTGGAGACCCAGTACTTC	CAWRRQGGLETQYF
TRBV11-3	once	NA	TRBJ2-2	TGTGCCAGCAGCCTACGGGGGACAAACACCGGGGAGCTGTTTTTT	CASSLRGTNTGELFF
TRBV11-2	NA	NA	TRBJ2-3	TGTGCCAGCAGCTTAAATCAGGAGCCTTACACAGATACGCAGTATTTT	CASSLNQEPYTDTQYF
TRBV7-9	few	NA	TRBJ1-1	TGTGCCAGCAGCCCCCGGTTCACTGAAGCTTTCTTT	CASSPRFTEAFF
TRBV4-3	NA	NA	TRBJ2-2	TGCGCCAGCAGCCAAGAAACAGGACAGCCTGCGAACACCGGGGAGCTGTTTTTT	CASSQETGQPANTGELFF
TRBV28	NA	NA	TRBJ1-5	TGTGCCAGCAGTCCGGGACAAATCAATCAGCCCCAGCATTTT	CASSPGQINQPQHF
TRBV14	NA	TRBD2	TRBJ2-1	TGTGCCAGCAGCCAACGGAGGACTAGTTCGGTCGGGCAGTTCTTC	CASSQRRTSSVGQFF
TRBV5-1	NA	TRBD1	TRBJ1-5	TGCGCCAGCAGCTTGGGACAGGGGGCGAATCAGCCCCAGCATTTT	CASSLGQGANQPQHF
TRBV9	NA	TRBD1	TRBJ2-1	TGTGCCAGCAGCGCACGGGACAGTTCCTACAATGAGCAGTTCTTC	CASSARDSSYNEQFF
TRBV29-1	NA	NA	TRBJ2-3	TGCAGCGTTGAGGTTCAGCTTCATACGCAGTATTTT	CSVEVQLHTQYF
TRBV6-1	NA	NA	TRBJ1-1	TGTGCCAGCAGTGAAGATGGCAGGGTGAACACTGAAGCTTTCTTT	CASSEDGRVNTEAFF
TRBV7-9	NA	NA	TRBJ2-2	TGTGCCAGCAGCTTAGGTAACAGTTACACCGGGGAGCTGTTTTTT	CASSLGNSYTGELFF
TRBV6-1	NA	TRBD1	TRBJ2-5	TGTGCCAGCAGAGAGACAGGGAAAGAGACCCAGTACTTC	CASRETGKETQYF
TRBV6-1	few	TRBD1	TRBJ1-5	TGTGCCAGCAGTGAAGCCCTGACAGGGGCCAATCAGCCCCAGCATTTT	CASSEALTGANQPQHF
TRBV10-3	NA	TRBD1	TRBJ2-3	TGTGCCATCAGTGAGCTGTTCACCACAGGGGCAAGCACAGATACGCAGTATTTT	CAISELFTTGASTDTQYF
TRBV2	NA	NA	TRBJ1-2	TGTGCCAGCACCCCCCCCCGGGGAATCGGCGGCTACACCTTC	CASTPPRGIGGYTF
TRBV19	NA	TRBD1	TRBJ1-1	TGTGCCAGTAGTACCGCTAGACAGGGAGGTACTGAAGCTTTCTTT	CASSTARQGGTEAFF
TRBV5-1	NA	TRBD2	TRBJ2-1	TGCGCCAGCAGCTTGGGGGGACTAGACTACAATGAGCAGTTCTTC	CASSLGGLDYNEQFF
TRBV27	NA	TRBD2	TRBJ2-7	TGTGCCAGCAGTGGGCGGGAGGGGGCTGATTCCTACGAGCAGTACTTC	CASSGREGADSYEQYF
TRBV7-3	once	TRBD2	TRBJ2-2	TGTGCCAGCAGCTTAACGCCTAGCGGACGATTGACCGGGGAGCTGTTTTTT	CASSLTPSGRLTGELFF
TRBV28	NA	NA	TRBJ1-3	TGTGCCAGCAGTTTAGCCCGGGGCTCTGGAAACACCATATATTTT	CASSLARGSGNTIYF
TRBV9	NA	NA	TRBJ2-7	TGTGCCAGCCGGGTAGCCGATACCTACGAGCAGTACTTC	CASRVADTYEQYF